A selection of T cell receptor beta chains follows, all from one sample in a study of CD8+ T cells in alopecia areata. Here immunoSEQ multiplex PCR was the method, and the copy in TCRdb shows in-frame clones only, minus some. The sample has 140,000 or so clones, around 62% seen once. The sample comprised CD8+ T cells sorted from blood. The origin of the receptors is a human donor in good health. CDR3s include the opening cysteine and the closing phenylalanine or tryptophan. The D gene is left open where the match is weak. Size tells how often a clone was seen (once, few, many) or the class of an expanded clone, and some rows leave it out.

CDR3 length: 14; D gene: -; V gene: TRBV4-1; clone size: -; J gene: TRBJ2-7; CDR3 DNA: TGCGCCAGCAGCCAAGACGGACGGGGCGACGAGCAGTACTTC; CDR3 protein: CASSQDGRGDEQYF
CDR3 length: 15; D gene: -; V gene: TRBV29-1; clone size: -; J gene: TRBJ2-7; CDR3 DNA: TGCAGCGTTGAAGAGACGGGCGGGATAGGCGGCGAGCAGTACTTC; CDR3 protein: CSVEETGGIGGEQYF
CDR3 length: 13; D gene: -; V gene: TRBV10-3; clone size: few; J gene: TRBJ1-1; CDR3 DNA: TGTGCCATCAGTGCACTAGGGAACACTGAAGCTTTCTTT; CDR3 protein: CAISALGNTEAFF
CDR3 length: 18; D gene: TRBD2; V gene: TRBV5-4; clone size: once; J gene: TRBJ2-1; CDR3 DNA: TGTGCCAGCAGCTCGGGACTAGCGGGAGTAAAATACTACAATGAGCAGTTCTTC; CDR3 protein: CASSSGLAGVKYYNEQFF
CDR3 length: 14; D gene: -; V gene: TRBV27; clone size: few; J gene: TRBJ1-2; CDR3 DNA: TGTGCCAGCAGTTTATTATTGGGGGCTGGAGGCTACACCTTC; CDR3 protein: CASSLLLGAGGYTF
CDR3 length: 12; D gene: -; V gene: TRBV29-1; clone size: -; J gene: TRBJ2-7; CDR3 DNA: TGCAGCGTTGATGCAGGGACCTACGAGCAGTACTTC; CDR3 protein: CSVDAGTYEQYF
CDR3 length: 13; D gene: TRBD1; V gene: TRBV29-1; clone size: few; J gene: TRBJ2-1; CDR3 DNA: TGCAGCGTTGTTCAGGGGGCCCCCAATGAGCAGTTCTTC; CDR3 protein: CSVVQGAPNEQFF
CDR3 length: 12; D gene: -; V gene: TRBV11-2; clone size: -; J gene: TRBJ2-2; CDR3 DNA: TGTGTAGTGGGGGAGCTCGGCGGGGAGCTGTTTTTT; CDR3 protein: CVVGELGGELFF
CDR3 length: 16; D gene: -; V gene: TRBV29-1; clone size: -; J gene: TRBJ1-1; CDR3 DNA: TGCAGCGTTGAAGATCCTGGGGGGCTTGTGAACACTGAAGCTTTCTTT; CDR3 protein: CSVEDPGGLVNTEAFF
CDR3 length: 14; D gene: -; V gene: TRBV28; clone size: -; J gene: TRBJ2-1; CDR3 DNA: TGTGCCAGCAGCCCATATCGGGACAACAATGAGCAGTTCTTC; CDR3 protein: CASSPYRDNNEQFF
CDR3 length: 14; D gene: -; V gene: TRBV7-9; clone size: -; J gene: TRBJ1-5; CDR3 DNA: TGTGCCAGCAGCTCCGGGGGATTCAATCAGCCCCAGCATTTT; CDR3 protein: CASSSGGFNQPQHF
CDR3 length: 13; D gene: -; V gene: TRBV28; clone size: -; J gene: TRBJ2-7; CDR3 DNA: TGTGCCAGCAGTTTCGAGCAGTCCTACGAGCAGTACTTC; CDR3 protein: CASSFEQSYEQYF
CDR3 length: 14; D gene: -; V gene: TRBV11-2; clone size: -; J gene: TRBJ2-2; CDR3 DNA: TGTGCCAGCAGCTTTGCAGGGTTAACCGGGGAGCTGTTTTTT; CDR3 protein: CASSFAGLTGELFF
CDR3 length: 16; D gene: TRBD1; V gene: TRBV6-5; clone size: -; J gene: TRBJ2-5; CDR3 DNA: TGTGCCAGCAGTTACACTCGGACAGGGGGCGGTGAGACCCAGTACTTC; CDR3 protein: CASSYTRTGGGETQYF